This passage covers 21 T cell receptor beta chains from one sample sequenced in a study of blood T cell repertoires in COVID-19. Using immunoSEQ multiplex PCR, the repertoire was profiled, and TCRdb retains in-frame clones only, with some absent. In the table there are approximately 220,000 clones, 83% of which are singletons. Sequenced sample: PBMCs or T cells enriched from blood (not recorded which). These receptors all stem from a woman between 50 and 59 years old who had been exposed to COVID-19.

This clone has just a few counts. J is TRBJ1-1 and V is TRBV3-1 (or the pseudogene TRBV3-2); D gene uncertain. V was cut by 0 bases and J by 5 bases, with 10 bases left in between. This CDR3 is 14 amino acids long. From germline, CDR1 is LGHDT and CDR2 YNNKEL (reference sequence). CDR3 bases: TGTGCCAGCAGCCAAGAGCGGGGAGGGACTGAAGCTTTCTTT. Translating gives CASSQERGGTEAFF.

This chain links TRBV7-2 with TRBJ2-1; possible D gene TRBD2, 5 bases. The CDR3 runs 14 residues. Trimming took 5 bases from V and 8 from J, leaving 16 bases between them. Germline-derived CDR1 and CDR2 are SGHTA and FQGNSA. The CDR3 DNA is TGTGCCAGCAGCCAGGAGGTAGCTTCCGATGAGCAGTTCTTC. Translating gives CASSQEVASDEQFF.

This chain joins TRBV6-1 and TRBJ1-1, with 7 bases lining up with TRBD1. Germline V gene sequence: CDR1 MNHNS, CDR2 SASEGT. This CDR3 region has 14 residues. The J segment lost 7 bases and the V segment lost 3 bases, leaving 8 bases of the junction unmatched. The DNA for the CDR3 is TGTGCCAGCAGTGACGGGACAGAGCACCATGAAGCTTTCTTT. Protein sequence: CASSDGTEHHEAFF.

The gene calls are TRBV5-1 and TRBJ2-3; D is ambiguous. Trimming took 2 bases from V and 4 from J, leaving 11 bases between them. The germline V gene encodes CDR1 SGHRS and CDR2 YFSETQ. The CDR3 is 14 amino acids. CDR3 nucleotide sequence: TGCGCCAGCAGCTTAGGAGAGAGCCCAGATACGCAGTATTTT. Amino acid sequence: CASSLGESPDTQYF.

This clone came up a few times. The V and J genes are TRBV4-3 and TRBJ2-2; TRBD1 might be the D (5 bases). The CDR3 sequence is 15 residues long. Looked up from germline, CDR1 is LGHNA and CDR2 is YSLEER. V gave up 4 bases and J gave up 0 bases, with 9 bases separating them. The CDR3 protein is CASSPQDTNTGELFF. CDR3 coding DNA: TGCGCCAGCAGCCCACAGGATACGAACACCGGGGAGCTGTTTTTT.

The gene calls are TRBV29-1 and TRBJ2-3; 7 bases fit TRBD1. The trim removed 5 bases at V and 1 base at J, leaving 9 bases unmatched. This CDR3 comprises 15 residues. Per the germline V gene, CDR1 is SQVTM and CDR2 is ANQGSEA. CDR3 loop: CSVLTGVGGTDTQYF. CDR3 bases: TGCAGCGTTCTAACAGGGGTGGGGGGCACAGATACGCAGTATTTT.

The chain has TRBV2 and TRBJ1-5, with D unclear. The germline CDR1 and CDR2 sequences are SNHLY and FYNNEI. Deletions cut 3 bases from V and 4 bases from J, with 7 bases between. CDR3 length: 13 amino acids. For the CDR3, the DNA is TGTGCCAGCAGTGACGGAGGTAATCAGCCCCAGCATTTT. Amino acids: CASSDGGNQPQHF.

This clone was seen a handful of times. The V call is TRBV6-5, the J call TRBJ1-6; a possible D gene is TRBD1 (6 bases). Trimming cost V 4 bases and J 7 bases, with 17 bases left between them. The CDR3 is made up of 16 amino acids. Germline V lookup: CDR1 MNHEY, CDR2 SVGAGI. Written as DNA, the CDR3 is TGTGCCAGCAGTTCCCAGGGGCTGGGGGGGAATTCACCCCTCCACTTT. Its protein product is CASSSQGLGGNSPLHF.

The CDR3 DNA sequence: TGTGCCAGTAAAGGGACAGGGAGTCGGGAGCAGTACTTC. Its protein is CASKGTGSREQYF. The rearrangement uses TRBV19 and TRBJ2-7; TRBD1 aligns across 9 bases. The CDR3 contains 13 residues. Germline V gene data show CDR1 as LNHDA and CDR2 as SQIVND (reference sequence). The trim removed 7 bases at V and 7 bases at J, leaving 8 bases unmatched.

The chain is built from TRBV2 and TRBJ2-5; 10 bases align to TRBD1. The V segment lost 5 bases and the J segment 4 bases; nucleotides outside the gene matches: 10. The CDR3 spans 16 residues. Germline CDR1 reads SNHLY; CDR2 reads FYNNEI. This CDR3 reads CASSFPGTGVRETQYF. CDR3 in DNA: TGTGCCAGCAGTTTCCCCGGGACAGGGGTGAGAGAGACCCAGTACTTC.

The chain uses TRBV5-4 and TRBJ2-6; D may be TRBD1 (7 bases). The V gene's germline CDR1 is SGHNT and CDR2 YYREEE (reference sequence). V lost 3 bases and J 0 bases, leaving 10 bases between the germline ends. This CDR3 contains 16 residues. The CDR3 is CASSSGGPSGANVLTF. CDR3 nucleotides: TGTGCCAGCAGCTCAGGGGGGCCCTCTGGGGCCAACGTCCTGACTTTC.

As DNA, the CDR3 is TGTGCCAGCAGCTTGGCTCGGAGCTATGGCTACACCTTC. Translated, it gives CASSLARSYGYTF. The J gene is TRBJ1-2, the V gene TRBV5-6; D gene ambiguous. The CDR3 length is 13 residues. V gave up 0 bases and J gave up 4 bases, with 7 bases separating them. Germline loops: CDR1 SGHDT, CDR2 YYEEEE.

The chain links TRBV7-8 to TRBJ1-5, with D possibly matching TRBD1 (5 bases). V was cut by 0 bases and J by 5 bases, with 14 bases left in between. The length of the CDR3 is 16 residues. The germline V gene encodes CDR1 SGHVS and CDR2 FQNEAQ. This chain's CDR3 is CASSLAFRGVDQPQHF. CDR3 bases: TGTGCCAGCAGCTTAGCTTTTAGGGGCGTGGATCAGCCCCAGCATTTT.

The CDR3 region is CASSVGLAGVLYEQYF. The CDR3 DNA follows: TGTGCCAGCAGTGTTGGACTAGCGGGGGTCCTCTACGAGCAGTACTTC. The chain has TRBV2 and TRBJ2-7, with 13 nucleotides matching TRBD2. Germline assignment: CDR1 SNHLY and CDR2 FYNNEI. This CDR3 comprises 16 residues. With V trimmed by 4 bases and J by 3 bases, 6 bases remained unmatched.

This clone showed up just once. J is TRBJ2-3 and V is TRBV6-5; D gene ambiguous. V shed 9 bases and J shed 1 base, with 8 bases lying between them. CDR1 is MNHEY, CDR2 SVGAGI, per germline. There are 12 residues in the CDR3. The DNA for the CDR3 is TGTGCCAGTGACCGGGGCACAGATACGCAGTATTTT. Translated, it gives CASDRGTDTQYF.

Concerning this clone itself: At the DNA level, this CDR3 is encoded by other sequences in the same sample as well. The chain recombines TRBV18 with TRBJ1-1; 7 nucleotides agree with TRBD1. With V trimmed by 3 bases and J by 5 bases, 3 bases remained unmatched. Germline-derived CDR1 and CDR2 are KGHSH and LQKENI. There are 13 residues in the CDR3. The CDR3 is CASSPQGGTEAFF. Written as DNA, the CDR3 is TGTGCCAGCTCACCCCAGGGGGGAACTGAAGCTTTCTTT.

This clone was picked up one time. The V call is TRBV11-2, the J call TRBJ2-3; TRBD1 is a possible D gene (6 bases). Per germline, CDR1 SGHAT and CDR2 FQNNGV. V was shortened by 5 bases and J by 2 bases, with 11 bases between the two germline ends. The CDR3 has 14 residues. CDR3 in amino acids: CASSQGWDTDTQYF. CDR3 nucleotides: TGTGCCAGCAGCCAGGGGTGGGACACAGATACGCAGTATTTT.

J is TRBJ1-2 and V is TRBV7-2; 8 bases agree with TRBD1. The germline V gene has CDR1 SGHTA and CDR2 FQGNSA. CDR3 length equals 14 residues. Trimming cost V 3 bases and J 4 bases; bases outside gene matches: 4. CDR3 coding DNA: TGTGCCAGCAGCTTTTCAGGGGGCCGCTATGGCTACACCTTC. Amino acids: CASSFSGGRYGYTF.

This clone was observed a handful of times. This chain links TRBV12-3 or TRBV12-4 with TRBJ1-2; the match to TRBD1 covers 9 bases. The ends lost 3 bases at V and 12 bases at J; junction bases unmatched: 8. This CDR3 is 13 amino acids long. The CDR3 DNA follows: TGTGCCAGCAGTTTCCCGGGACAGGGTATCCACACCTTC. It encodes CASSFPGQGIHTF.

Here the CDR3 DNA reads TGCGCCAGCAGCTCCTTACGACAGGGTCAGGGCACTGAAGCTTTCTTT. The encoded protein is CASSSLRQGQGTEAFF. The rearrangement joins TRBV5-1 to TRBJ1-1; 7 bases match TRBD1. The V segment lost 3 bases and the J segment 4 bases; nucleotides outside the gene matches: 12. Germline CDR1 and CDR2: SGHRS and YFSETQ. This CDR3 has 16 residues. Filled out from reference TRBV5-1 and TRBJ1-1, the complete variable domain reads KAGVTQTPRYLIKTRGQQVTLSCSPISGHRSVSWYQQTPGQGLQFLFEYFSETQRNKGNFPGRFSGRQFSNSRSEMNVSTLELGDSALYLCASSSLRQGQGTEAFFGQGTRLTVV.

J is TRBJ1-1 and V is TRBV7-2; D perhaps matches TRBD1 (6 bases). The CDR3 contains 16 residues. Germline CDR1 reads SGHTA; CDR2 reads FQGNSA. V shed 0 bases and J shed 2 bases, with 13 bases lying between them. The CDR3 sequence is CASSLAPRQANTEAFF. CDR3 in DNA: TGTGCCAGCAGCTTAGCCCCTCGACAGGCTAACACTGAAGCTTTCTTT.